These T cell receptor beta chains were read from a single sample in a study of blood T cell repertoires in COVID-19. Produced via immunoSEQ multiplex PCR; TCRdb's table is partial and in-frame only. This table has some 200,000 clones, roughly 82% appearing once. Material for sequencing was PBMCs or T cells enriched from blood (not recorded which). Source of these receptors: a man aged 40-50 years who had recovered from COVID-19. Both conserved end residues are trimmed from each CDR3. A D gene is named only where the DNA matches it firmly.

d_call: .
j_call: TRBJ1-2
v_call: TRBV27
cdr3_aa: ASSLFGQEASGYT

d_call: TRBD1
j_call: TRBJ2-4
v_call: TRBV4-2
cdr3_aa: ASSQDVVAGGESKNIQY

d_call: TRBD1
j_call: TRBJ1-5
v_call: TRBV28
cdr3_aa: ASTRRGRQPQH

d_call: TRBD1
j_call: TRBJ1-2
v_call: TRBV7-2
cdr3_aa: ASSLGQRDLYGYT

d_call: TRBD1
j_call: TRBJ1-4
v_call: TRBV5-4
cdr3_aa: ASSRGGREKLF

d_call: .
j_call: TRBJ1-2
v_call: TRBV4-1
cdr3_aa: ASSQAFSGAYGYT

d_call: TRBD1
j_call: TRBJ2-5
v_call: TRBV18
cdr3_aa: ASSPDRVQETQY

d_call: TRBD2
j_call: TRBJ2-6
v_call: TRBV18
cdr3_aa: ASSPGLAGDGANVLT

d_call: .
j_call: TRBJ2-7
v_call: TRBV7-2
cdr3_aa: ASSLGATQNYEQY

d_call: TRBD1
j_call: TRBJ1-1
v_call: TRBV7-8
cdr3_aa: ASSLPLTGGKMNTEAF

d_call: .
j_call: TRBJ1-2
v_call: TRBV12-3/TRBV12-4
cdr3_aa: ASSLTRGYT

d_call: .
j_call: TRBJ2-2
v_call: TRBV6-5
cdr3_aa: ASSPGTPPSLLF

d_call: .
j_call: TRBJ2-7
v_call: TRBV5-8
cdr3_aa: ASDWGDYEQY

d_call: TRBD1
j_call: TRBJ1-2
v_call: TRBV6-5
cdr3_aa: ASSKHTGAGRGYT

d_call: TRBD1
j_call: TRBJ1-2
v_call: TRBV28
cdr3_aa: ASTPTGDGYT

d_call: TRBD1
j_call: TRBJ1-6
v_call: TRBV15
cdr3_aa: ATSREGRGLDNSPLH

d_call: .
j_call: TRBJ2-2
v_call: TRBV4-1
cdr3_aa: ASSQAPLRILDTGELF

d_call: TRBD1
j_call: TRBJ1-2
v_call: TRBV7-2
cdr3_aa: ASSPDRGQGYT

d_call: .
j_call: TRBJ2-7
v_call: TRBV19
cdr3_aa: ASSIVTARSSYEQY

d_call: .
j_call: TRBJ2-2
v_call: TRBV28
cdr3_aa: ASSAANTGELF

d_call: TRBD2
j_call: TRBJ2-1
v_call: TRBV29-1
cdr3_aa: SVGGRAINEQF